Below, one TCR beta chain is given with its context. This clone was detected once. Its antigen specificity is not known. No much larger clonotype is one base removed from it; base qualities were not supplied. The entry originates in a study of blood T cell repertoires in COVID-19 (dated by TCRdb to about 2020). Regarding the research as a whole: Samples covering the acute and convalescent phases of COVID-19 were provided by collaborators in the United States, Italy and Spain. The material from the prospective study consisted of cDNA or gDNA derived from T cells, B-cell-depleted T cells, or PBMCs. The samples were drawn from the first 160 participants of the ongoing ImmuneRACE study and from more than 1,000 subjects provided by 6 global collaborators. The repertoires were made available in a free public database intended to serve as a resource for research on the immune response to SARS-CoV-2. Where available, HLA class I and class II types were taken from metadata supplied by the sample provider and were not determined by assay-based typing. The sample metadata nearly always contained a de-identified subject ID, COVID-19 status, age in years and sex. Subjects who had been exposed to COVID-19, were actively infected with it, or had recovered from it provided the deeply sampled blood TCRbeta repertoires that made up the dataset. Summary of the overall study and its limitations: How much clinical and demographic metadata was included differed by source and by participant, and the metadata was provided uncurated.

Its CDR3 holds 14 amino acids, cysteine through phenylalanine. Only CDR3 DNA remains: 42 bases, in frame from the first base. Looking up the germline V gene yields CDR1 SGHRS and CDR2 YFSETQ. V drops 2 bases and J drops 0 bases, leaving 6 bases in between. The collaborating institutions used their own protocols to collect whole blood in K2EDTA tubes. For TCRbeta analysis, collaborators shipped samples as frozen whole blood, isolated PBMCs, or DNA extracted from either of those sample types. TCRbeta CDR3 regions were amplified from genomic DNA by means of the immunoSEQ Assay, a bias-controlled multiplex PCR. The published analysis was carried out like this. The number of nucleated cells in each sample was estimated from the amplification of reference gene primers within the assay. To quantify the absolute abundance of each unique TCRbeta CDR3 rearrangement, sequence reads were collapsed and filtered. Productive Simpson clonality was computed per sample as the square root of Simpson's diversity index over productive rearrangements. TCRdb re-hosts the immuneACCESS table, in-frame sequences only. Its copies lack some clones; in the studies checked, an unresolved V gene accounts for under half of them, and the cause for the rest is not known. V and J calls and clone size are copied from that table; D and trimming were computed from the DNA. In all, the sample holds about 73,000 clones, and roughly 83% of those were seen once. Of the sample, around 6% is held by the ten largest clones.

What was sequenced was peripheral blood. The clonotype comes from a woman aged 60 to 75 with acute or convalescent COVID-19. The receptor chain draws on TRBV5-1 and TRBJ1-3; the D gene identity is not certain. At the DNA level, the sequence is TGCGCCAGCAGCTTAACAGCCTCTGGAAACACCATATATTTT. Its translation is CASSLTASGNTIYF.